These T cell receptor beta chains were read from a single sample in a study of cytomegalovirus exposure and HLA in healthy donors. Generated by immunoSEQ multiplex PCR, the TCRdb table keeps only in-frame clones and is missing some. This sample has 100,000 to 150,000 clones, with 85% to 90% found just once. Sequencing was carried out using PBMCs. Receptors were obtained from a man aged 30-40 years in good health and CMV-seronegative. Each CDR3 is given with its conserved first and last residue.

V gene | CDR3 protein
TRBV23-1 | CASEGGTCTGELFF
TRBV30 | CAWSVGTSSDTQYF
TRBV27 | CASSSNSNQPQHF
TRBV14 | CASSQGREAGGQETQYF
TRBV11-1 | CASSFGGNSGNTIYF
TRBV10-1 | CASSDHQSPAGTEAFF
TRBV11-2 | CASRRPGTPSGLNEQFF
TRBV7-9 | CASSPWDSPREQYF
TRBV5-1 | CASSLEQASDTQYF
TRBV2 | CASSEKQGSNSYGYTF
TRBV11-2 | CASSPAGLSSYEQYF
TRBV25-1 | CASSDLNVGYGYTF
TRBV20-1 | CRVDGDTQYF
TRBV6-6 | CASSTTGTGELFF
TRBV2 | CASSNSGQGNQPQHF
TRBV6-5 | CASSYQRTGEAYEQYF
TRBV30 | CAWSVTSGRGNEQFF
TRBV11-2 | CASSDIVASGSTHEQYF
TRBV6-4 | CASTERVGSGRCIGETQYF
TRBV9 | CASSVGTGTDTEAFF
TRBV27 | CATLPGTGEIGYTF
TRBV10-1 | CASSSGQGIEQYF
TRBV5-1 | CASSFGRALFYEQYF
TRBV2 | CASWDRYNEQFF
TRBV5-1 | CASSFSDGILAGNTEAFF
TRBV29-1 | CSAGTGPSYEQYF
TRBV5-6 | CASSSSQTGGRWETQYF
TRBV2 | CASSEGGIGLASLSLDEQFF
TRBV7-8 | CASSLVVGGYTF
TRBV5-4 | CASSPGQGKWEGYTF
TRBV6-6 | CASRGLAEADYNEQFF
TRBV5-6 | CASSFQGRNTEAFF
TRBV7-6 | CASSSTSGYNEQFF
TRBV12-5 | CASGLGLGGGYNEQFF
TRBV18 | CASSPPGVGLANNEQFF
TRBV30 | CAWSRQGGYEQYF
TRBV7-9 | CASSLSGGFLYEQYF
TRBV10-3 | CAISVGTTNTGELFF
TRBV7-9 | CASNHQAGTRLEEQYF
TRBV4-3 | CASSQGQLLYNEQFF